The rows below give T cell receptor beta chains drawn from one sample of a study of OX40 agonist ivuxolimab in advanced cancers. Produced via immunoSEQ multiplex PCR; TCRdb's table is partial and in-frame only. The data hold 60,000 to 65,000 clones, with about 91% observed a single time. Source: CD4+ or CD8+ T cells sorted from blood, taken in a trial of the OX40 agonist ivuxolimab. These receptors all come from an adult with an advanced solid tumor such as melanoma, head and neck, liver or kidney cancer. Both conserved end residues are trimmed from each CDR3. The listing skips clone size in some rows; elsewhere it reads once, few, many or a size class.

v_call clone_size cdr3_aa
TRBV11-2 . ASSLVGQRWTEAF
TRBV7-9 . ASSTAGARTAEQY
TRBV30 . ATPHPSGRGNEQF
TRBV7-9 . ASSPWRTSGYEQY
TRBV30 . AWRNTRGVDEQF
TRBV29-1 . SVHPGGSTEAF
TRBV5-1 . ASSLDASYYGYT
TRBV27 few ASSIDRGEQY
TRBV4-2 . ASKSNDQPQH
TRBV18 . ASSPWDRANTGELF
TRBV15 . ATSPDRSHADTQY
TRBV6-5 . ASNKREAGYNEQF
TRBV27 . ASSLSSEMNTEAF
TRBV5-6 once ASSPDLGQGAAEQF
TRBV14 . ASSRGHGWNEQF
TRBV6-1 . ASSEAGTAPYEQY
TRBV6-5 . ASRVEINGELF
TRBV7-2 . ASRIASGANVLT
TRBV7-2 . ASSVLGTAIY
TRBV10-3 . AISGGTSGEYEQY
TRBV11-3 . ASSRRDRGPQSYGYT
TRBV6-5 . ASSSPIAGAYEQY
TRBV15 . ATSRDVGTEAF
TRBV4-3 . ASSQVGGRIAGYEQF
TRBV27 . ASRRLAGIDEQY
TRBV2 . ASSEGTGGHGTQY
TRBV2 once ASSGVGLGNEQF
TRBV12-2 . ASRLDRGESYEQY
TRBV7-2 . ASSPDASGITYEQY
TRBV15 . ATSRGSILGLSSGNTIY
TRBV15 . ATSSPHAGGQF
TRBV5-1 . ASSSSDRPTGELF
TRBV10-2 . ASSDPGLANTGELF
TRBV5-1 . ASSYSGQWEGTQY
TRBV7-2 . ASSSGTGGSEPQH
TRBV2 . ASSPGTVNEKLF